The 25 T cell receptor beta chains below all came from one sample that was sequenced in a study of blood T cell repertoires in COVID-19. Data came from immunoSEQ multiplex PCR; TCRdb stores just in-frame clones and leaves some out. The repertoire consists of 150,000 to 250,000 clones, with around 87% occurring once and the leading ten covering approximately 2.1%. The specimen sequenced was PBMCs or T cells enriched from blood (not recorded which). The receptors were sampled from a woman aged 30 to 39 who had recovered from COVID-19.

This rearrangement joins TRBV5-6 to TRBJ1-6; no clear D. This CDR3 spans 14 amino acids. Germline V lookup: CDR1 SGHDT, CDR2 YYEEEE. Trimming removed 0 bases from V and 8 bases from J, with 9 bases in between. This CDR3 is CASSLGRTHSPLHF. The CDR3 DNA follows: TGTGCCAGCAGCTTGGGCAGAACCCATTCACCCCTCCACTTT.

The chain joins TRBV10-3 to TRBJ1-4; 8 bases line up with TRBD1. The CDR3 loop spans 15 amino acids. After removal of 4 bases from V and 5 bases from J, the junction contained 6 bases not matched to a gene. Germline V gives CDR1 ENHRY, CDR2 SYGVKD. CDR3 sequence (DNA): TGTGCCATCAGTGCTCTGACAGGGGACAATGAAAAACTGTTTTTT. Amino acid sequence: CAISALTGDNEKLFF.

The rearrangement uses TRBV7-2 and TRBJ1-1; maybe TRBD1 (5 bases). Trimming removed 1 base from V and 9 bases from J, with 9 bases in between. CDR1 and CDR2 from the germline V gene are SGHTA and FQGNSA. The CDR3 has 12 residues. The CDR3 region is CASSLVQGQAFF. In DNA, the CDR3 is TGTGCCAGCAGCTTAGTCCAGGGTCAAGCTTTCTTT.

The J gene is TRBJ1-2, the V gene TRBV4-2; 11 nucleotides agree with TRBD1. This CDR3 is 17 amino acids long. The junction had 15 bases not matched to a gene; V was cut back by 4 bases and J by 8 bases. The germline V gene encodes CDR1 LGHNA and CDR2 YNFKEQ. In DNA, the CDR3 is TGTGCCAGCAGCCCGACCGGGACAGGGGGGGATCTTTACGGCTACACCTTC. It codes for CASSPTGTGGDLYGYTF.

Worth noting for this clone: Distinct nucleotide sequences in the sample also encode this CDR3. This rearrangement joins TRBV5-1 to TRBJ2-1, with unresolved D. The V gene lost 4 bases and the J gene lost 6 bases, with 8 bases spanning the gap. The CDR3 is 12 amino acids. Germline V gives CDR1 SGHRS, CDR2 YFSETQ. The CDR3 sequence: CASSLGGNEQFF. The CDR3 region has the DNA TGCGCCAGCAGCCTGGGCGGCAATGAGCAGTTCTTC.

The rearrangement uses TRBV28 and TRBJ1-2; D perhaps matches TRBD1 (6 bases). Germline V gene sequence: CDR1 MDHEN, CDR2 SYDVKM. Between the trimmed V and J ends, which lost 7 bases and 12 bases, there was a span of 24 bases. The CDR3 is 14 amino acids. The CDR3 protein is CASTLPGGLHPHTF. Here the CDR3 DNA reads TGTGCCAGCACCCTCCCGGGGGGGCTCCATCCCCACACCTTC.

This clone was recorded once. The chain couples TRBV11-2 to TRBJ1-1; TRBD1 might be the D (5 bases). The CDR3 has 15 residues. CDR1 is SGHAT and CDR2 is FQNNGV in the germline V gene. Trimming pared 3 bases from V and 1 base from J, leaving 12 bases between. CDR3 nucleotide sequence: TGTGCCAGCAGCTTCACCGGACAACAGAACACTGAAGCTTTCTTT. It is translated as CASSFTGQQNTEAFF.

V gene TRBV11-2 combines with J gene TRBJ1-1; TRBD1 is a possible D gene (6 bases). The germline CDR1 and CDR2 sequences are SGHAT and FQNNGV. The CDR3 extends over 15 amino acids. V lost 5 bases and J lost 2, with 15 bases in between. CDR3 coding DNA: TGTGCCAGCAGCCCGTACAGGGCTGTCAACACTGAAGCTTTCTTT. It specifies CASSPYRAVNTEAFF.

This chain links TRBV7-3 with TRBJ1-1, with 8 bases fitting TRBD1. Germline V gene lookup returns CDR1 SGHTA and CDR2 FQGTGA. With V trimmed by 5 bases and J by 3 bases, 2 bases remained unmatched. The length of the CDR3 is 13 residues. CDR3 protein: CASSPQGDTEAFF. CDR3 nucleotides: TGTGCCAGCAGCCCACAGGGGGACACTGAAGCTTTCTTT.

The rearrangement links TRBV13 to TRBJ2-1; TRBD1 is a possible D gene (7 bases). The CDR3 loop spans 13 amino acids. CDR1 is PRHDT, CDR2 FYEKMQ, per germline (reference sequence). The ends were cut back, 0 bases at V and 12 bases at J, with 12 bases in the middle. The CDR3 DNA follows: TGTGCCAGCAGCTTAGGACTAGCAGGGGGGCAGTTCTTC. Translation: CASSLGLAGGQFF.

This clone appeared a single time. The chain couples TRBV2 to TRBJ1-2; a weak D match, TRBD1 (6 bases). Trimming removed 8 bases from V and 8 bases from J, with 12 bases in between. CDR3 length: 11 amino acids. CDR1 is SNHLY and CDR2 is FYNNEI in the germline V gene. The CDR3 region has the DNA TGTGCCAGCGGATCCGACAGGGGCTACACCTTC. This codes for CASGSDRGYTF.

The rearrangement joins TRBV11-3 to TRBJ1-1, with 7 positions matching TRBD1. Per the germline V gene, CDR1 is SGHNT and CDR2 is YENEEA. The CDR3 sequence is 14 residues long. V lost 5 bases, J lost 0 bases, and 3 bases stayed unmatched. DNA of the CDR3: TGTGCCAGCAGCCGGGACAGCATGAACACTGAAGCTTTCTTT. Protein: CASSRDSMNTEAFF. Based on the CDR3 plus reference TRBV11-3 and TRBJ1-1, the full variable domain is EAGVVQSPRYKIIEKKQPVAFWCNPISGHNTLYWYLQNLGQGPELLIRYENEEAVDDSQLPKDRFSAERLKGVDSTLKIQPAELGDSAVYLCASSRDSMNTEAFFGQGTRLTVV.

The chain is built from TRBV4-3 and TRBJ2-7; TRBD2 might be the D (6 bases). The CDR3 has 16 residues. The germline V gene has CDR1 LGHNA and CDR2 YSLEER. Trimming pared 0 bases from V and 4 bases from J, leaving 16 bases between. The CDR3 DNA reads as TGCGCCAGCAGCCAAGATCCTACTAGCAGTAATTACGAGCAGTACTTC. Translation gives CASSQDPTSSNYEQYF.

The rearrangement uses TRBV27 and TRBJ1-1, with D maybe TRBD1 (5 bases). The CDR3 is made up of 15 amino acids. The V gene's germline CDR1 is MNHEY and CDR2 SMNVEV (reference sequence). Trimming pared 2 bases from V and 5 bases from J, leaving 15 bases between. In DNA form, the CDR3 reads TGTGCCAGCAGTTTAGGGCCAGTGGGGGGGACTGAAGCTTTCTTT. Amino acid sequence: CASSLGPVGGTEAFF.

This chain joins TRBV10-3 and TRBJ1-2, with a possible D match to TRBD1 (5 bases). V was cut by 11 bases and J by 4 bases, with 17 bases left in between. The CDR3 runs 13 residues. The V gene's germline CDR1 is ENHRY and CDR2 SYGVKD. The CDR3 reads CAVSRGGGYGYTF. CDR3 in DNA: TGTGCCGTATCCCGGGGGGGAGGCTATGGCTACACCTTC.

This clone was seen a few times. The J gene is TRBJ1-3, the V gene TRBV3-1 (or the pseudogene TRBV3-2); D gene uncertain. The CDR3 has 14 amino acids. Trimming cost V 1 base and J 4 bases, with 8 bases left between them. Per germline, CDR1 LGHDT and CDR2 YNNKEL (reference sequence). CDR3 nucleotides: TGTGCCAGCAGCCAAGGAGTATCGGGAAACACCATATATTTT. Protein: CASSQGVSGNTIYF.

The V and J genes are TRBV7-9 and TRBJ2-3, with 7 bases aligning to TRBD2. Germline V lookup: CDR1 SEHNR, CDR2 FQNEAQ (reference sequence). Losses at the gene ends were 6 bases for V and 0 bases for J; bases not matched to a gene: 3. This CDR3 has 14 residues. CDR3 sequence: CASRSGASTDTQYF. CDR3 DNA sequence: TGTGCCAGCAGAAGCGGGGCTAGCACAGATACGCAGTATTTT.

The chain employs TRBV27 and TRBJ2-2; the match to TRBD2 covers 14 bases. Germline CDR1 MNHEY, CDR2 SMNVEV (reference sequence). V shed 4 bases and J 1 base; nucleotides not matched to a gene: 5. This CDR3 comprises 18 residues. CDR3: CASSWVTSGRGNTGELFF. The CDR3 nucleotides read TGTGCCAGCAGTTGGGTGACTAGCGGGAGGGGGAACACCGGGGAGCTGTTTTTT.

The chain recombines TRBV28 with TRBJ1-4, with a weak D call TRBD1 (5 bases). Trimming shortened V by 5 bases and J by 5 bases, and 18 bases separated the two germline ends. There are 16 residues in the CDR3. Per germline, CDR1 MDHEN and CDR2 SYDVKM. The CDR3 DNA is TGTGCCAGCAGTCCCCCGGGGGGGAGTCTGAATGAAAAACTGTTTTTT. Its protein is CASSPPGGSLNEKLFF. The complete variable domain, with remaining parts taken from reference TRBV28 and TRBJ1-4, reads DVKVTQSSRYLVKRTGEKVFLECVQDMDHENMFWYRQDPGLGLRLIYFSYDVKMKEKGDIPEGYSVSREKKERFSLILESASTNQTSMYLCASSPPGGSLNEKLFFGSGTQLSVL.

About this clone itself: A much larger clone sits a single nucleotide away, making a read error possible. Other DNA sequences of this sample code for an identical CDR3. The chain recombines TRBV30 with TRBJ2-7, with 10 positions matching TRBD1. J gave up 6 bases and V 3 bases, and 5 bases lay outside the gene matches. This CDR3 region has 13 residues. The germline CDR1 and CDR2 sequences are GTSNPN and SVGIG (reference sequence). CDR3 sequence: CAWRGDRGSEQYF. CDR3 coding DNA: TGTGCCTGGAGGGGGGACAGGGGTAGCGAGCAGTACTTC.

V and J are TRBV11-2 and TRBJ1-1; 7 positions agree with TRBD1. This CDR3 region has 14 residues. V trimming: 7 bases; J trimming: 5 bases; junction bases outside the gene matches: 10. In germline, CDR1 is SGHAT, CDR2 FQNNGV. As DNA, the CDR3 is TGTGCCAGCACCCTGAGACAGGGTGGGACTGAAGCTTTCTTT. Residues: CASTLRQGGTEAFF.

The J gene is TRBJ2-7, the V gene TRBV7-2, with D maybe TRBD2 (7 bases). Trimming shortened V by 0 bases and J by 6 bases, and 12 bases separated the two germline ends. Per the germline V gene, CDR1 is SGHTA and CDR2 is FQGNSA. The length of the CDR3 is 14 residues. CDR3: CASSLAGGGSEQYF. Written as DNA, the CDR3 is TGTGCCAGCAGCTTAGCGGGAGGGGGGAGCGAGCAGTACTTC. The entire variable domain, with the rest obtained from reference TRBV7-2 and TRBJ2-7, is as follows: GAGVSQSPSNKVTEKGKDVELRCDPISGHTALYWYRQSLGQGLEFLIYFQGNSAPDKSGLPSDRFSAERTGGSVSTLTIQRTQQEDSAVYLCASSLAGGGSEQYFGPGTRLTVT.

The gene calls are TRBV15 and TRBJ2-3; D unresolved. The CDR3 contains 13 residues. CDR1 and CDR2 from the germline V gene are LNHNV and YYDKDF (reference sequence). Trimming removed 5 bases from V and 2 bases from J, with 8 bases in between. CDR3 loop: CATSWQITDTQYF. Written as DNA, the CDR3 is TGTGCCACCAGCTGGCAGATCACAGATACGCAGTATTTT.

This chain joins TRBV9 and TRBJ2-3; 9 bases map to TRBD2. The CDR3 runs 16 residues. V dropped 1 base and J dropped 0; count of bases not matched to a gene: 3. The germline gives CDR1 SGDLS, CDR2 YYNGEE. In nucleotides, the CDR3 is TGTGCCAGCAGCGTAAAGGGACTAGCAAGCACAGATACGCAGTATTTT. Encoded protein: CASSVKGLASTDTQYF.

The chain uses TRBV6-2 or TRBV6-3 and TRBJ1-5; D is unclear. The CDR3 spans 15 residues. CDR1 MNHEY and CDR2 SVGEGT come from the germline V gene. V was cut by 4 bases and J by 2 bases, with 12 bases left in between. CDR3 region: CASSSGGNRNQPQHF. The CDR3 DNA follows: TGTGCCAGCAGTTCAGGAGGGAATCGCAATCAGCCCCAGCATTTT.